Below, 28 T cell receptor beta chains from the same sample are listed, as sequenced in a study of T cell repertoires in cytomegalovirus infection. A single record per CDR3 protein comes from TCRdb applying MiXCR to the reads. Here the sample spans hundreds of thousands of distinct CDR3 sequences, 20% to 25% being singletons. The sample consisted of CD8+ T cells from PBMCs. These TCRs come from a human donor in good health (CMV status not recorded). Some clones in this sample may be carry-over from other donors' samples.

This clonotype was seen many times. The chain has TRBV12-3 or TRBV12-4 and TRBJ2-1, with unresolved D. The CDR3 length is 16 residues. V lost 1 base and J lost 6, with 16 bases in between. The CDR3 DNA reads TGTGCCAGCAGTTTAGTTCCAAGGACGGCTCCCAATGAGCAGTTCTTC. Protein product: CASSLVPRTAPNEQFF.

The chain is built from TRBV6-2 or TRBV6-3 and TRBJ2-3; no clear D gene. This CDR3 contains 13 residues. Per germline, CDR1 MNHEY and CDR2 SVGEGT. The ends were cut back, 9 bases at V and 4 bases at J, with 14 bases in the middle. In DNA, the CDR3 is TGTGCCAGTGTCCGATTCGGGTCAGATACGCAGTATTTT. Its translation: CASVRFGSDTQYF.

This clonotype came up a few times. The chain has TRBV9 and TRBJ1-2, with D possibly TRBD1 on 5 matching bases. The CDR3 is made up of 11 amino acids. V lost 6 bases to trimming and J lost 8 bases, with 11 bases between them. The germline V gene has CDR1 SGDLS and CDR2 YYNGEE. The CDR3 spells CASTDMGGYTF. DNA of the CDR3: TGTGCCAGCACGGACATGGGAGGCTACACCTTC.

This clonotype has ten or more counts. The chain recombines TRBV27 with TRBJ2-1, with D perhaps TRBD2 (5 bases). This CDR3 comprises 15 residues. CDR1 MNHEY and CDR2 SMNVEV come from the germline V gene (reference sequence). V was pared by 8 bases and J by 6 bases, with 20 bases between. Here the CDR3 reads CASCGPPDGGNEQFF. In nucleotides, the CDR3 is TGTGCCAGCTGCGGACCTCCCGATGGAGGCAATGAGCAGTTCTTC.

This clonotype was found a few times. The chain is built from TRBV27 and TRBJ2-5, with a weak D call TRBD1 (5 bases). Looked up from germline, CDR1 is MNHEY and CDR2 is SMNVEV (reference sequence). The CDR3 loop spans 16 amino acids. V lost 5 bases and J 2 bases, leaving 18 bases between the germline ends. The CDR3 DNA follows: TGTGCCAGCAGTCCGCGCCTAGGGGCCCTACAAGAGACCCAGTACTTC. Protein: CASSPRLGALQETQYF.

This clonotype was detected many times. The chain links TRBV7-6 to TRBJ2-4; 14 bases align to TRBD2. This CDR3 region has 16 residues. The germline V gene encodes CDR1 SGHVS and CDR2 FNYEAQ. With V trimmed by 7 bases and J by 5 bases, 7 bases remained unmatched. The CDR3 is CASTRLAGGPQNIQYF. As DNA, the CDR3 is TGTGCCAGCACCCGACTAGCGGGGGGGCCCCAAAACATTCAGTACTTC.

This clonotype was counted ten times or more. As DNA, the CDR3 is TGTGCCAGCAGTGAACTAGCGGGGGGGCCCTATGAGCAGTTCTTC. Translating it yields CASSELAGGPYEQFF. The chain uses TRBV6-1 and TRBJ2-1, with 12 bases aligning to TRBD2. Germline assignment: CDR1 MNHNS and CDR2 SASEGT. The V and J ends lost 2 bases and 8 bases, in that order; junction bases with no gene match: 4. This CDR3 spans 15 amino acids.

This clonotype turned up a few times. The genes are TRBV15 and TRBJ2-3, with TRBD2 as a possible D gene (6 bases). Germline CDR1 is LNHNV and CDR2 is YYDKDF (reference sequence). The CDR3 runs 14 residues. V lost 9 bases, J lost 1 base, and 14 bases lay in between. The CDR3 reads CATQAGGGTDTQYF. In DNA, the CDR3 is TGTGCCACTCAGGCCGGCGGGGGCACAGATACGCAGTATTTT. The full variable domain, completed using reference TRBV15 and TRBJ2-3, is DAMVIQNPRYQVTQFGKPVTLSCSQTLNHNVMYWYQQKSSQAPKLLFHYYDKDFNNEADTPDNFQSRRPNTSFCFLDIRSPGLGDTAMYLCATQAGGGTDTQYFGPGTRLTVL.

CDR3 in amino acids: CASSLSGTSAYNEQFF. CDR3 nucleotide sequence: TGTGCCAGCAGCCTCTCCGGGACTAGCGCCTACAATGAGCAGTTCTTC. This chain joins TRBV6-8 and TRBJ2-1; the match to TRBD2 covers 10 bases. Germline-derived CDR1 and CDR2 are MNHGY and SAAAGT. The CDR3 is made up of 16 amino acids. Trimming removed 6 bases from V and 2 bases from J; junction bases left unmatched: 7.

Ten or more counts support this clonotype. This rearrangement joins TRBV7-6 to TRBJ2-1; D remains ambiguous. The V and J ends lost 3 bases and 8 bases respectively, with 8 bases between them. CDR1 is SGHVS, CDR2 FNYEAQ, per germline. The length of the CDR3 is 12 residues. The DNA for the CDR3 is TGTGCCAGCAGCTTCGTGGCCGATGAGCAGTTCTTC. The encoded protein is CASSFVADEQFF.

This clonotype has ten or more counts. The genes are TRBV6-2 or TRBV6-3 and TRBJ2-7; the D gene is possibly TRBD2 (6 bases). This CDR3 comprises 12 residues. Trimming pared 2 bases from V and 7 bases from J, leaving 9 bases between. Germline CDR1 and CDR2: MNHEY and SVGEGT. The CDR3 coding sequence is TGTGCCAGCAGTTACACCAGCGGGGAGCAGTACGTC. This codes for CASSYTSGEQYV.

V gene TRBV6-5 combines with J gene TRBJ2-1; D possibly matches TRBD1 or TRBD2 (6 bases each). The germline V gene has CDR1 MNHEY and CDR2 SVGAGI. Trimming left V 6 bases short and J 4 bases short, with 16 bases between. This CDR3 contains 15 residues. Written as DNA, the CDR3 is TGTGCCAGCAGCCCCTGGGGGGCTGGTTACAATGAGCAGTTCTTC. Translation gives CASSPWGAGYNEQFF.

The chain has TRBV7-6 and TRBJ2-7; D remains ambiguous. The CDR3 runs 16 residues. CDR1 is SGHVS and CDR2 is FNYEAQ in the germline V gene. Trimming removed 1 base at V and 0 bases at J, with 13 bases between. CDR3 DNA: TGTGCCAGCAGCTTAGTGGGTTATCCTAGCTCCTACGAGCAGTACTTC. Amino acids: CASSLVGYPSSYEQYF.

The chain links TRBV9 to TRBJ1-1; D gene ambiguous. Trimming took 0 bases from V and 7 from J, leaving 13 bases between them. In germline, CDR1 is SGDLS, CDR2 YYNGEE. The CDR3 spans 14 residues. The CDR3 protein is CASSVGLDRVEAFF. The CDR3 nucleotides are TGTGCCAGCAGCGTAGGCCTCGATCGGGTTGAAGCTTTCTTT.

This clonotype has a single count. This chain connects TRBV13 to TRBJ1-2, with TRBD1 matching 7 bases. Germline trimming cut 7 bases from V and 6 bases from J; bases unmatched to any gene: 8. Looked up from germline, CDR1 is PRHDT and CDR2 is FYEKMQ (reference sequence). CDR3 length: 13 residues. Here the CDR3 reads CASNMGQPDGYTF. The CDR3 nucleotides are TGTGCCAGCAACATGGGACAGCCCGATGGCTACACCTTC.

Points on this clonotype: This likely reflects a read error, since a far larger clone is one base away. V usage is TRBV2 and J usage is TRBJ2-7, with no clear D. V was cut by 4 bases and J by 3 bases, with 1 base left in between. The CDR3 consists of 10 residues. Germline V gene lookup returns CDR1 SNHLY and CDR2 FYNNEI. CDR3 amino acids: CASSVYEQYF. For the CDR3, the DNA is TGTGCCAGCAGTGTCTACGAGCAGTACTTC.

There are many counts of this clonotype. The rearrangement joins TRBV25-1 to TRBJ2-7; 11 bases align to TRBD1. The junction had 0 bases not matched to a gene; V was cut back by 6 bases and J by 2 bases. Germline V gives CDR1 MGHDK, CDR2 SYGVNS. This CDR3 has 13 amino acids. As DNA, the CDR3 is TGTGCCAGCAGGGGACAGGGGGCCTACGAGCAGTACTTC. It encodes CASRGQGAYEQYF.

This clonotype was observed many times. The genes are TRBV7-9 and TRBJ2-3; D gene uncertain. This CDR3 has 13 residues. Germline V lookup: CDR1 SEHNR, CDR2 FQNEAQ (reference sequence). Trimming took off 8 bases at V and 7 bases at J, with 16 bases between the two ends. The CDR3 region has the DNA TGTGCCAGCGGGAATCTGTCAAAAAATACGCAGTATTTT. Its translation is CASGNLSKNTQYF. The whole variable domain, filled in from reference TRBV7-9 and TRBJ2-3, reads DTGVSQNPRHKITKRGQNVTFRCDPISEHNRLYWYRQTLGQGPEFLTYFQNEAQLEKSRLLSDRFSAERPKGSFSTLEIQRTEQGDSAMYLCASGNLSKNTQYFGPGTRLTVL.

This clonotype was recorded at least ten times. The chain recombines TRBV7-4 with TRBJ1-2; D is undetermined. V was clipped by 4 bases and J by 3 bases, with 6 bases between them. Germline V gives CDR1 SGHVT, CDR2 SQSDAQ. This CDR3 has 12 amino acids. The CDR3 reads CASSSVDYGYTF. The CDR3 DNA reads TGTGCCAGCAGCTCTGTCGACTATGGCTACACCTTC. Combining the CDR3 with reference TRBV7-4 and TRBJ1-2 gives the whole variable domain GAGVSQSPRYKVAKRGRDVALRCDSISGHVTLYWYRQTLGQGSEVLTYSQSDAQRDKSGRPSGRFSAERPERSVSTLKIQRTEQGDSAVYLCASSSVDYGYTFGSGTRLTVV.

Worth noting for this clonotype: This may arise from a read error, as a much more abundant clone is one base away. The gene calls are TRBV7-9 and TRBJ2-4, with TRBD2 as a possible D gene (6 bases). The CDR3 runs to 10 residues. V lost 8 bases, J lost 7 bases, and 6 bases lay in between. Germline CDR1 SEHNR, CDR2 FQNEAQ (reference sequence). CDR3 region: CASGGNIQYF. The CDR3 coding sequence is TGTGCCAGCGGGGGGAACATTCAGTACTTC.

On this clonotype: This may stem from a read error, because a much larger clone lies one nucleotide away. The rearrangement uses TRBV28 and TRBJ2-6; maybe TRBD2 (5 bases). The V end lost 10 bases, the J end lost 2 bases, and 15 bases lay between the germline ends. Germline CDR1 MDHEN, CDR2 SYDVKM. The CDR3 loop spans 15 amino acids. The CDR3 DNA sequence: TGTGCCACTTTCCCCTCTAGCACTGGGGCCAACGTCCTGACTTTC. Translating gives CATFPSSTGANVLTF.

The V gene is TRBV5-4, the J gene TRBJ1-2; D may be TRBD1 (6 bases). V was trimmed by 1 base and J by 3 bases, leaving 10 bases between them. The germline V gene has CDR1 SGHNT and CDR2 YYREEE (reference sequence). There are 14 residues in the CDR3. The CDR3: CASSLPGADYGYTF. The CDR3 DNA is TGTGCCAGCAGCTTGCCGGGGGCTGACTATGGCTACACCTTC.

The chain combines TRBV23-1 with TRBJ2-3; D ambiguous. TRBV23-1 has ORF status, its function being uncertain. V lost 3 bases to trimming and J lost 3 bases, with 10 bases between them. CDR3 length: 14 amino acids. The CDR3 here is CASSHYWGTDTQYF. Here the CDR3 DNA reads TGCGCCAGCAGTCATTATTGGGGTACAGATACGCAGTATTTT.

The sample holds many counts of this clonotype. CDR3 protein: CASSLALFGQKTDTQYF. For the CDR3, the DNA is TGTGCCAGCAGCTTAGCGCTCTTTGGACAGAAGACAGATACGCAGTATTTT. This chain links TRBV7-2 with TRBJ2-3; the D gene is possibly TRBD1 (6 bases). Trimming shortened V by 0 bases and J by 3 bases, and 16 bases separated the two germline ends. The CDR3 totals 17 residues. Germline lookup yields CDR1 SGHTA and CDR2 FQGNSA.

Ten or more counts support this clonotype. The rearrangement joins TRBV4-3 to TRBJ2-3, with D unclear. Between the trimmed V and J ends, which lost 5 bases and 0 bases, there was a span of 18 bases. This CDR3 is built from 17 residues. Germline CDR1 and CDR2: LGHNA and YSLEER. The CDR3 here is CASSYSSEATSTDTQYF. In DNA form, the CDR3 reads TGCGCCAGCAGCTACTCCTCCGAGGCGACCAGCACAGATACGCAGTATTTT.

The genes are TRBV6-6 and TRBJ2-7, with TRBD2 as a possible D gene (6 bases). This CDR3 spans 17 amino acids. From germline, CDR1 is MNHNY and CDR2 SVGAGI (reference sequence). The V end lost 0 bases, the J end lost 1 base, and 16 bases lay between the germline ends. This chain's CDR3 is CASSYSIGWEESYEQYF. The CDR3 DNA reads TGTGCCAGCAGTTACTCGATCGGGTGGGAGGAATCCTACGAGCAGTACTTC.

The rearrangement uses TRBV15 and TRBJ1-1, with a possible D match to TRBD1 (5 bases). V was cut by 4 bases and J by 2 bases, with 11 bases left in between. This CDR3 has 14 residues. Germline V gene lookup returns CDR1 LNHNV and CDR2 YYDKDF (reference sequence). Written as DNA, the CDR3 is TGTGCCACCAGCACCAGGGTGCTTAACACTGAAGCTTTCTTT. This sequence encodes CATSTRVLNTEAFF.

Turning to this clonotype: Being one base from a much bigger clone, this may be a read error. The chain links TRBV7-3 to TRBJ2-3; D unclear. Germline CDR1 reads SGHTA; CDR2 reads FQGTGA. The CDR3 covers 14 residues. The CDR3 region has the DNA TGTGCCAACAGCTCCGACCCGACACGAGCTACGCAGTATTTT. It codes for CANSSDPTRATQYF. The full variable domain, with the rest looked up from reference TRBV7-3 and TRBJ2-3, is GAGVSQTPSNKVTEKGKYVELRCDPISGHTALYWYRQSLGQGPEFLIYFQGTGAADDSGLPNDRFFAVRPEGSVSTLKIQRTERGDSAVYLCANSSDPTRATQYFGPGTRLTVL.